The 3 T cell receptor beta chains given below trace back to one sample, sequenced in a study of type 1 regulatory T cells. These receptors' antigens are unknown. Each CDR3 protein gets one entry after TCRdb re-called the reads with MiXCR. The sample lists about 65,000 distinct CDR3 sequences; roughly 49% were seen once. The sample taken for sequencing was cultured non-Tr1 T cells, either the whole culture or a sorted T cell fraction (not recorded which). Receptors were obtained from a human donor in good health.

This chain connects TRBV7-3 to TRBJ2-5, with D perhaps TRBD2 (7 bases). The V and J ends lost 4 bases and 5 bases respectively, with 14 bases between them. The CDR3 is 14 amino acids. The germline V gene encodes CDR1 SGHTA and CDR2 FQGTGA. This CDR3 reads CASSSTGGLETQYF. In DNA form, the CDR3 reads TGTGCCAGCAGCTCTACCGGGGGGCTGGAGACCCAGTACTTC.

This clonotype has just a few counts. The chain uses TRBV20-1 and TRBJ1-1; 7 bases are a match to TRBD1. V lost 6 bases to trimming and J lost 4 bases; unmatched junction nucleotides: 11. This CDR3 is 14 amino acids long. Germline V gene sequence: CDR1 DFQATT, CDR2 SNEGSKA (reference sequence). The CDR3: CSAKARTGPTEAFF. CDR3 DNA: TGCAGTGCGAAAGCCCGGACAGGCCCCACTGAAGCTTTCTTT.

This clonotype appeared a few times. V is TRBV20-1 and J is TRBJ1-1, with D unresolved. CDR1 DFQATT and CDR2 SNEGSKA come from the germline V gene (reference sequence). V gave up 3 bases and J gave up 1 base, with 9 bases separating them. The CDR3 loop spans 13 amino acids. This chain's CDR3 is CSARVATNTEAFF. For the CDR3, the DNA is TGCAGTGCTAGGGTAGCGACGAACACTGAAGCTTTCTTT.